This T cell receptor beta chain was retrieved from a study of human T cells and chemical hapten exposure. V trimming: 3 bases; J trimming: 7 bases; junction bases outside the gene matches: 6. Germline V gene data show CDR1 as SQVTM and CDR2 as ANQGSEA. The CDR3 has 13 amino acids. In this sample, this clonotype turned up many times. This sample's time point: patch test 1, 2 weeks after DPC sensitization. Regarding treatment: therapeutic diphenylcyclopropenone sensitization with weekly scalp DPC. Every donor had alopecia and was 18 to 70 years old; all were suitable for DPC. RNA extraction used unfractionated whole blood as the source of total RNA. The library labeled individual cDNA molecules by adding unique molecular identifiers to them. Source study methods: TCR counts had a median of approximately 96,000 per sample and spanned roughly 23,224 to 700,000. Each CDR3 protein is one row after TCRdb ran MiXCR on the RACE reads. It is TCRdb's table, rather than the study itself, that gives the V and J calls and clone size. The sample lists under 450,000 distinct CDR3 sequences; about 4.8% were seen once.

This TCR came from a woman aged 45-60 years with alopecia areata. Some clones in this sample may be carry-over from other donors' samples. This chain links TRBV29-1 with TRBJ2-7; 10 nucleotides match TRBD2. Sample: whole blood, taken in connection with sensitization to the hapten diphenylcyclopropenone (DPC). CDR3 protein: CSVDLAGAREQYF. The CDR3 coding sequence is TGCAGCGTTGACCTAGCGGGAGCTAGGGAGCAGTACTTC.